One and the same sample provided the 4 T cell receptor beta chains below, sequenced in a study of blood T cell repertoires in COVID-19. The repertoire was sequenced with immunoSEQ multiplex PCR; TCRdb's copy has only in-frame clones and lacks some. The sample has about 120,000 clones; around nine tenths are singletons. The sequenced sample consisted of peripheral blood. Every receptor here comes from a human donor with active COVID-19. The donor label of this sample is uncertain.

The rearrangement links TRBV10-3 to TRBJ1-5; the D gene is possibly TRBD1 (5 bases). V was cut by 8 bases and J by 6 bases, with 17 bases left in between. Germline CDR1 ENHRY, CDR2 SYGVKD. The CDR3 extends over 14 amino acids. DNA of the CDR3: TGTGCCATCTCTCGAACAGGCACCCCTCAGCCCCAGCATTTT. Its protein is CAISRTGTPQPQHF.

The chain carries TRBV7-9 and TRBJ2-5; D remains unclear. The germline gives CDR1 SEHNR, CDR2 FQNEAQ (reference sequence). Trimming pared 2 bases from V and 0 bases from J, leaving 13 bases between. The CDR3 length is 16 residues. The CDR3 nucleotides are TGTGCCAGCAGCTTAACGTCTGTCGGGTACCAAGAGACCCAGTACTTC. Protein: CASSLTSVGYQETQYF.

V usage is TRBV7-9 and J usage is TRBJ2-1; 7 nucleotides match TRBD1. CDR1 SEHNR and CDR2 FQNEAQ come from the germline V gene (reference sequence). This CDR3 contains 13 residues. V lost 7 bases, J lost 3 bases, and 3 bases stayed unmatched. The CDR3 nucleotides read TGTGCCAGCAACCGGGACAGCTACAATGAGCAGTTCTTC. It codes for CASNRDSYNEQFF.

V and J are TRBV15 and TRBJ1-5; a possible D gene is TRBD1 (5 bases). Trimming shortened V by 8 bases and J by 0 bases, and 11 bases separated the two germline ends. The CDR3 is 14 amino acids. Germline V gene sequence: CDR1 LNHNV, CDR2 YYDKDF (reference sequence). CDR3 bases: TGTGCCACCGCCGGACACACTAGCAATCAGCCCCAGCATTTT. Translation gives CATAGHTSNQPQHF.